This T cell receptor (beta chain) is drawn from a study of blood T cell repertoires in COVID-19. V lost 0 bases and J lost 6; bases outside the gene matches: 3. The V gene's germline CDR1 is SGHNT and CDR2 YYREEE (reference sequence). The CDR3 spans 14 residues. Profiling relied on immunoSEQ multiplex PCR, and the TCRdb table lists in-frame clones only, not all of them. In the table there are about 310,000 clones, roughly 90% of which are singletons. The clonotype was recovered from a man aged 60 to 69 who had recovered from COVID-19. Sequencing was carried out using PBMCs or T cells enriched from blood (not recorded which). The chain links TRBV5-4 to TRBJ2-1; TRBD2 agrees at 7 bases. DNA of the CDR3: TGTGCCAGCAGCTTGGTTTGGGAGGGCAATGAGCAGTTCTTC. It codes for CASSLVWEGNEQFF.